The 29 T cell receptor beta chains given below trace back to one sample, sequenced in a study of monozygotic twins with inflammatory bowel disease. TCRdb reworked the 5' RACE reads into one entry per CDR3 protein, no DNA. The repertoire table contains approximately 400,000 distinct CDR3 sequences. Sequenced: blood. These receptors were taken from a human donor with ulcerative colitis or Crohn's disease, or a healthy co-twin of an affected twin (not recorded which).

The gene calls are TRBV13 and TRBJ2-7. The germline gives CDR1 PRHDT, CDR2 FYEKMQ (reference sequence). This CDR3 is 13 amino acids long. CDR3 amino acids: CASSFRFPHEQYF.

The CDR3 here is CASRDSYNSYEQYF. This rearrangement joins TRBV10-2 to TRBJ2-7. In germline, CDR1 is WSHSY, CDR2 SAAADI. The CDR3 spans 14 residues.

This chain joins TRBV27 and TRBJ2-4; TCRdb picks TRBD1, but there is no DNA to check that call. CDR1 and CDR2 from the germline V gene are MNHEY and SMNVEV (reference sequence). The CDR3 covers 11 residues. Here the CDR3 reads CASSDGTAQYF.

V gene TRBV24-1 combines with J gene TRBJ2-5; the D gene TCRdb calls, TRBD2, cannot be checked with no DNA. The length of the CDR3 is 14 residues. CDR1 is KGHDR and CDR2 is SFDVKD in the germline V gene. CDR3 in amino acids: CATDSGLAGETQYF.

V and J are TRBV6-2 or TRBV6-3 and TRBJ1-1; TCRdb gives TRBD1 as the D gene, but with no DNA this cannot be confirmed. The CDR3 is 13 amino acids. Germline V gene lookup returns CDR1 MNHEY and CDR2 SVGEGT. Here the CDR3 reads CASRQGENTEAFF.

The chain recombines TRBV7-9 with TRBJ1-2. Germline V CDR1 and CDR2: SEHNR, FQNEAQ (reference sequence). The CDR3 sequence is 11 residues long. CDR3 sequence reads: CASGPLAGGTF.

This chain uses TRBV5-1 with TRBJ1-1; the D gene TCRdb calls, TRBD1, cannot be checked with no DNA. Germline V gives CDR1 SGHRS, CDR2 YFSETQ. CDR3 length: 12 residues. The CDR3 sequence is CASSLPGLGAFF.

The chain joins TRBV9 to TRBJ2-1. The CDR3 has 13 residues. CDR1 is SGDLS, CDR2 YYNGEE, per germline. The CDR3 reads CASSPHEYNEQFF. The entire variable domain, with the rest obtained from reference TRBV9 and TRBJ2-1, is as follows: DSGVTQTPKHLITATGQRVTLRCSPRSGDLSVYWYQQSLDQGLQFLIQYYNGEERAKGNILERFSAQQFPDLHSELNLSSLELGDSALYFCASSPHEYNEQFFGPGTRLTVL.

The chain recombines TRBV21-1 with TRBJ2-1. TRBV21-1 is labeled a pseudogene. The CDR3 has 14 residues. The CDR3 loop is CASSGGSSYNEQFF.

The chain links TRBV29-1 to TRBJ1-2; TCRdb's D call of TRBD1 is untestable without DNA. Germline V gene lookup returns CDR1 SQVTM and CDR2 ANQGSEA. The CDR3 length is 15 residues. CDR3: CSVDFGGQGVYGYTF.

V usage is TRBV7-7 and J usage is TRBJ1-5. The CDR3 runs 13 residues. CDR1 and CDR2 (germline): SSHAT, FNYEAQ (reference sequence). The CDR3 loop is CASSYAEGQPQHF.

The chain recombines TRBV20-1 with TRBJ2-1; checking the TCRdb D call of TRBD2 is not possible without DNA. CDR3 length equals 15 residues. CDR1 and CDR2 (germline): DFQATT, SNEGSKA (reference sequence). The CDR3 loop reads CSAQSGVSSYNEQFF.

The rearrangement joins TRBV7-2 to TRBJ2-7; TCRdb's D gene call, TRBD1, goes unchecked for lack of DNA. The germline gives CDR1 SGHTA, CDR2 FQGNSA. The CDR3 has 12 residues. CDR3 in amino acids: CASSPGAYEQYF.

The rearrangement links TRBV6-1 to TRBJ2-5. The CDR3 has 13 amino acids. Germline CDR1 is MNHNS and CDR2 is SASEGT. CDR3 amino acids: CASRDAVRETQYF.

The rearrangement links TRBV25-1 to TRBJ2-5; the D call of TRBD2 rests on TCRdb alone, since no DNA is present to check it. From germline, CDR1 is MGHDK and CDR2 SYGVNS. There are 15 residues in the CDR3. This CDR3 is CASSEYLAGVETQYF.

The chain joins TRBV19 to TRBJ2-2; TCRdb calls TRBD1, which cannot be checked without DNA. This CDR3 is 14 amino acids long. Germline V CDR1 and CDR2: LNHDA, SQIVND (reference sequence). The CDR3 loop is CASMGGTHTGELFF.

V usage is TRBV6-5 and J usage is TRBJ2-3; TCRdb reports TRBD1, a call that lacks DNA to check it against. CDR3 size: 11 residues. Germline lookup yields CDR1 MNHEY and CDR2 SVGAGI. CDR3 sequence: CASRLQGMQYF.

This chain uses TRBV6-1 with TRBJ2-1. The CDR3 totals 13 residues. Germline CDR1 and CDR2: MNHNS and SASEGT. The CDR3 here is CATHRGLINEQFF.

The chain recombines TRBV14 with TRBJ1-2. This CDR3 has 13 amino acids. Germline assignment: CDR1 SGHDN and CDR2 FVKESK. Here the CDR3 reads CASSLASDYGYTF.

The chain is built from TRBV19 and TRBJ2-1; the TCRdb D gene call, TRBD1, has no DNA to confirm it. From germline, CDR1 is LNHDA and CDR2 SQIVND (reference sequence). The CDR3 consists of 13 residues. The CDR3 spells CASSETVYNEQFF.

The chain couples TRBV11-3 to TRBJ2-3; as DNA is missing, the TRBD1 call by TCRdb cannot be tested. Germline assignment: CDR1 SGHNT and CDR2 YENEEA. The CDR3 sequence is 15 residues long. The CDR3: CASSLDSTGTDTQYF.

The CDR3 loop is CASSTRGRYTEAFF. The chain has TRBV19 and TRBJ1-1; TCRdb outputs TRBD1, but without DNA this stays unchecked. This CDR3 comprises 14 residues. Per germline, CDR1 LNHDA and CDR2 SQIVND (reference sequence).

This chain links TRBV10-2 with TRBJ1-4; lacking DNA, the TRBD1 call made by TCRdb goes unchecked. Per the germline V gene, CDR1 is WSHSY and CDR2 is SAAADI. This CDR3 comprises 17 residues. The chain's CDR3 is CASRRDGSTATNEKLFF.

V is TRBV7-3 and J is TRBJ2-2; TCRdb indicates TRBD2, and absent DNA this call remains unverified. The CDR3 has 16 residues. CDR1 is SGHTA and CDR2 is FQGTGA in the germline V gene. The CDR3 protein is CASSLSGRGSSGELFF.

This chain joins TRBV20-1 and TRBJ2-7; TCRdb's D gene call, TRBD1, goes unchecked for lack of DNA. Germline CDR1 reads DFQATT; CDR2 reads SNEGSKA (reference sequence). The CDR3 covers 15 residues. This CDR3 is CSARPPQRDFYEQYF.

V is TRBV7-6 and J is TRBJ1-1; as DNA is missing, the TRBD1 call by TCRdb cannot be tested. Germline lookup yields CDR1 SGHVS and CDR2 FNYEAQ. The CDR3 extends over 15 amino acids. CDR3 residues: CASSSPGGVVTEAFF.

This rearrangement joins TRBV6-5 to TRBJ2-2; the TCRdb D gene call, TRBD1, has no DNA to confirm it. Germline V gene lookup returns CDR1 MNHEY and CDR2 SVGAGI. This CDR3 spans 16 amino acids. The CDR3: CASSYSSRGGAGELFF.

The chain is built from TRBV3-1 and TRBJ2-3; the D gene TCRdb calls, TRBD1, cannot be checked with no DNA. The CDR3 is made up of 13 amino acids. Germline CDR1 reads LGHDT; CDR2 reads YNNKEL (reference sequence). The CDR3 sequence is CASSQDKQGTQYF.

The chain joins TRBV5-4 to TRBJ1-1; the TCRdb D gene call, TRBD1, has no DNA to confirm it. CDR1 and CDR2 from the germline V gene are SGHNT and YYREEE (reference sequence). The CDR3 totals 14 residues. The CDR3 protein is CASSGEGAHTEAFF.